What follows describes a single TCR beta chain. The CDR3 totals 12 residues. Trimming stripped 4 bases from V and 14 bases from J, with 15 bases between. Germline values: CDR1 LGHDT, CDR2 YNNKEL (reference sequence). Sample-barcoded 5' priming and a J-beta primer mix drove a second PCR of about 7 to 11 cycles. A single record per CDR3 protein comes from TCRdb applying MiXCR to the 5' RACE reads. The sample lists 600,000 to 1,000,000 distinct CDR3 sequences, roughly 25% seen once, with roughly 3.8% in the top ten. These data are taken from a study of blood T cells in healthy people across ages. The data were also submitted as part of a second study, on T cells of mothers and their children. That publication notes: The yield was over 8.5 million TCR beta CDR3 reads from each mother and approximately 3 million from each child.

The sequencing input was blood. The sequence was obtained from a boy between 10 and 17 years old in good health. This chain links TRBV3-1 with TRBJ2-1, with unresolved D. The CDR3: CASSRNSGSEFF. CDR3 DNA sequence: TGTGCCAGCAGCCGGAACAGTGGGTCAGAGTTCTTC.